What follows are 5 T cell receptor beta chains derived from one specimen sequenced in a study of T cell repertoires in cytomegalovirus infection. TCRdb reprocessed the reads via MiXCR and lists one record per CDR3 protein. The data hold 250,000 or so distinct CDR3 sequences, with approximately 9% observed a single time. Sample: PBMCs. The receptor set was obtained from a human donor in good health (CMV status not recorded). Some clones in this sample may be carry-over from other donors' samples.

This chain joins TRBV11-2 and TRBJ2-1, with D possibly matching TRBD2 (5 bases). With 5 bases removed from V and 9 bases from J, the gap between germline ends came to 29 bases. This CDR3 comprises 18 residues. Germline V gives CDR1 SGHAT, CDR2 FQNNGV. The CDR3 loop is CASSIRSGSVDRYSEQFF. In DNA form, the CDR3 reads TGTGCCAGCAGCATTAGATCTGGTAGCGTTGATAGATATAGTGAGCAGTTCTTC.

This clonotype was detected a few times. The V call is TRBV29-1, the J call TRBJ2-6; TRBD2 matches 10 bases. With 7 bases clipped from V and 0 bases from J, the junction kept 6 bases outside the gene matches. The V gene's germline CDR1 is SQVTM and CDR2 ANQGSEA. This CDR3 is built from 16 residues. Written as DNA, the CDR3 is TGCAGCGCAACTAGCGGGAAGAGCTCTGGGGCCAACGTCCTGACTTTC. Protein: CSATSGKSSGANVLTF.

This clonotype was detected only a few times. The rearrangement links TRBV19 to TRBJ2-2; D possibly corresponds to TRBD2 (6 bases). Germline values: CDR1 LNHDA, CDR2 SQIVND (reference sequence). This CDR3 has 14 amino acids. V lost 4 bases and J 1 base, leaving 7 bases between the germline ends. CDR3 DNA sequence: TGTGCCAGTAGTACCGGGAGGAACACCGGGGAGCTGTTTTTT. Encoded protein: CASSTGRNTGELFF.

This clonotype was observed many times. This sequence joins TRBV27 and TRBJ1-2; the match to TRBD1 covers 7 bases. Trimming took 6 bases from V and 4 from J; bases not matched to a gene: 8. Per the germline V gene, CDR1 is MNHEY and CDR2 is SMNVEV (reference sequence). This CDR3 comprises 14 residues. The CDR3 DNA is TGTGCCAGCAGAGGAGGGGGCAGGATCTATGGCTACACCTTC. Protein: CASRGGGRIYGYTF.

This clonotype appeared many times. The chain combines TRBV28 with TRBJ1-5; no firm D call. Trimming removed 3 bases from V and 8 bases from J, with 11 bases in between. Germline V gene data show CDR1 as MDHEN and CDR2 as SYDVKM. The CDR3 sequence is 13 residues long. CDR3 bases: TGTGCCAGCAGTTTGCCAGGATTAGAGCCCCAGCATTTT. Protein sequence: CASSLPGLEPQHF. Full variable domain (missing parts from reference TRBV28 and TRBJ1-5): DVKVTQSSRYLVKRTGEKVFLECVQDMDHENMFWYRQDPGLGLRLIYFSYDVKMKEKGDIPEGYSVSREKKERFSLILESASTNQTSMYLCASSLPGLEPQHFGDGTRLSIL.